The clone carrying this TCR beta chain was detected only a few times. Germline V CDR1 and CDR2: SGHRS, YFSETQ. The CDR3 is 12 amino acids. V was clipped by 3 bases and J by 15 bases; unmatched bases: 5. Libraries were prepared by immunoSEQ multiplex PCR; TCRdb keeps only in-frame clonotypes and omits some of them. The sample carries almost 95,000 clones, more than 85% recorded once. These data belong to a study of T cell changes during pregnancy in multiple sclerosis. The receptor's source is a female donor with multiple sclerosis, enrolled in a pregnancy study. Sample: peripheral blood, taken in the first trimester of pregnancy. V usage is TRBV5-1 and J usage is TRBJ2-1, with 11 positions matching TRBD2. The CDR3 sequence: CASSSIAGGPFF. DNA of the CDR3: TGCGCCAGCAGCTCCATAGCGGGAGGGCCGTTCTTC.